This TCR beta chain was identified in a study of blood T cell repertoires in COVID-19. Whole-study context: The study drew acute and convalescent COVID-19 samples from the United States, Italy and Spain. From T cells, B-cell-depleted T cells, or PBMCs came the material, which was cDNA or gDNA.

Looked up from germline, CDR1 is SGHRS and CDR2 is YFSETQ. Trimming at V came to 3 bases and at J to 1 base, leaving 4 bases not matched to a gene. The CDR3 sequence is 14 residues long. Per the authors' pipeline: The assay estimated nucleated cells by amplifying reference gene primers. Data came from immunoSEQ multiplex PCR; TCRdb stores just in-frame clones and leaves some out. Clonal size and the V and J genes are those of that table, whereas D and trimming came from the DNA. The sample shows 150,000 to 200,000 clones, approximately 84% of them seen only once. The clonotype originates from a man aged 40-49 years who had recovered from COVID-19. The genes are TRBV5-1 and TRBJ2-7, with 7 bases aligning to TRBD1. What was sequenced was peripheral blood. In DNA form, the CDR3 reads TGCGCCAGCAGCTCAGGGGACAGATCCTACGAGCAGTACTTC. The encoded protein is CASSSGDRSYEQYF. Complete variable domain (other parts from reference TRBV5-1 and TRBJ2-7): KAGVTQTPRYLIKTRGQQVTLSCSPISGHRSVSWYQQTPGQGLQFLFEYFSETQRNKGNFPGRFSGRQFSNSRSEMNVSTLELGDSALYLCASSSGDRSYEQYFGPGTRLTVT.